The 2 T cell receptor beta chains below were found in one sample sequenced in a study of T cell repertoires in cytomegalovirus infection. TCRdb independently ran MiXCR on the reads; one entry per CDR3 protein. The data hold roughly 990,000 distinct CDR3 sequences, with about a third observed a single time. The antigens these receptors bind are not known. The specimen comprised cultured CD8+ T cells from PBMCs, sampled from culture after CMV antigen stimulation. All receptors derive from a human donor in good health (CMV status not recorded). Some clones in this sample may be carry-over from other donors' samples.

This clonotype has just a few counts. The CDR3 nucleotides read TGTGCCAGCAGTTTTGGCAGCTCGAATGAAAAACTGTTTTTT. Its protein is CASSFGSSNEKLFF. The rearrangement joins TRBV12-3 or TRBV12-4 to TRBJ1-4; no clear D gene. The V and J ends lost 3 bases and 5 bases respectively, with 10 bases between them. The CDR3 runs to 14 residues.

In nucleotides, the CDR3 is TGCGCCAGCAGCTTGATATGGGCTGGTGAATCACCCCTCCACTTT. It translates to CASSLIWAGESPLHF. The chain links TRBV5-1 to TRBJ1-6; D not resolved. Germline CDR1 reads SGHRS; CDR2 reads YFSETQ. The V end lost 1 base, the J end lost 10 bases, and 15 bases lay between the germline ends. The CDR3 covers 15 residues.